What follows are 7 T cell receptor beta chains derived from one specimen sequenced in a study of blood T cell repertoires in COVID-19. Measured with immunoSEQ multiplex PCR; TCRdb has only the in-frame clones, and not every one. This sample has 300,000 or so clones, with under 90% found just once. Specimen: PBMCs or T cells enriched from blood (not recorded which). These TCRs come from a woman in her forties or fifties who had been exposed to COVID-19.

The rearrangement links TRBV19 to TRBJ1-5, with a weak D call TRBD1 (5 bases). V was pared by 4 bases and J by 3 bases, with 13 bases between. The CDR3 extends over 15 amino acids. Germline lookup yields CDR1 LNHDA and CDR2 SQIVND (reference sequence). The CDR3 nucleotides read TGTGCCAGTAGTACGGGGGGAGGGGCCAATCAGCCCCAGCATTTT. Translating gives CASSTGGGANQPQHF. Complete variable domain (other parts from reference TRBV19 and TRBJ1-5): DGGITQSPKYLFRKEGQNVTLSCEQNLNHDAMYWYRQDPGQGLRLIYYSQIVNDFQKGDIAEGYSVSREKKESFPLTVTSAQKNPTAFYLCASSTGGGANQPQHFGDGTRLSIL.

V is TRBV15 and J is TRBJ2-7; 9 bases align to TRBD2. Germline V CDR1 and CDR2: LNHNV, YYDKDF (reference sequence). The V gene end was trimmed by 0 bases and the J gene end by 0 bases; junction bases not matched to a gene: 6. This CDR3 comprises 17 residues. The CDR3 DNA reads TGTGCCACCAGCAGAGATGTTAGCGGGGGTTCCTCCTACGAGCAGTACTTC. Its protein is CATSRDVSGGSSYEQYF.

Only one count was recorded for this clone. The gene calls are TRBV27 and TRBJ1-3; D not certain. CDR3 length: 12 amino acids. Trimming shortened V by 9 bases and J by 2 bases, and 8 bases separated the two germline ends. Germline V gene data show CDR1 as MNHEY and CDR2 as SMNVEV (reference sequence). In nucleotides, the CDR3 is TGTGCCAGAAAAGCGGCTGGAAACACCATATATTTT. Translation gives CARKAAGNTIYF.

The gene calls are TRBV7-6 and TRBJ2-1; the match to TRBD2 covers 14 bases. The CDR3 length is 15 residues. Losses at the gene ends were 6 bases for V and 4 bases for J; bases not matched to a gene: 2. Germline CDR1 is SGHVS and CDR2 is FNYEAQ. DNA for the CDR3: TGTGCCAGCAGTGGGACTAGCGGGGGATACAATGAGCAGTTCTTC. Translated, it gives CASSGTSGGYNEQFF.

This chain connects TRBV2 to TRBJ2-7; TRBD1 matches at 7 bases. J was trimmed by 0 bases and V by 6 bases; bases with no gene match: 11. Germline assignment: CDR1 SNHLY and CDR2 FYNNEI. The CDR3 spans 16 residues. In DNA, the CDR3 is TGTGCCAGCAGCTTCGACAGGGCCGAATACTCCTACGAGCAGTACTTC. It is translated as CASSFDRAEYSYEQYF.

The chain has TRBV2 and TRBJ2-1; TRBD1 agrees at 7 bases. CDR1 SNHLY and CDR2 FYNNEI come from the germline V gene. The CDR3 runs 15 residues. J lost 0 bases, V lost 8 bases, and 7 bases had no gene match. The CDR3 sequence: CASGSDRSSYNEQFF. DNA for the CDR3: TGTGCCAGCGGCTCGGACAGGAGCTCCTACAATGAGCAGTTCTTC.

The chain employs TRBV27 and TRBJ1-5; possibly TRBD1 for D (6 bases). Germline V CDR1 and CDR2: MNHEY, SMNVEV (reference sequence). This CDR3 region has 14 residues. V dropped 6 bases and J dropped 6 bases, with 15 bases sitting between them. CDR3 sequence reads: CASSNTGIVQPQHF. The CDR3 bases are TGTGCCAGCAGCAATACAGGGATAGTTCAGCCCCAGCATTTT.